This is a list of T cell receptor beta chains from one sample in a study of Graves' ophthalmopathy and Graves' hyperthyroidism. In TCRdb, the multiplex PCR reads were re-called with MiXCR into one record per CDR3 protein. This table has 600,000 to 700,000 distinct CDR3 sequences, about 38% appearing once. Sequenced input: peripheral blood. All receptors come from an adult man with Graves' ophthalmopathy. Each CDR3 is given without its conserved first and last residue.

j_gene,v_gene,CDR3aa
TRBJ2-5,TRBV11-2,ASSLDRGTQEGQY
TRBJ1-4,TRBV27,ASSDREGEKLF
TRBJ2-2,TRBV5-1,ASSLLVTNTGELF
TRBJ1-4,TRBV25-1,ASSDGTHSTNEKLF
TRBJ1-6,TRBV25-1,ASSQSPGQHNSPLH
TRBJ1-3,TRBV6-1,ASSRPLPPSSGNTIY
TRBJ2-5,TRBV29-1,SVTSGVNTGETQY
TRBJ1-2,TRBV20-1,SAPAETYGYT
TRBJ2-6,TRBV10-2,ASKTGSGANVLT
TRBJ1-2,TRBV15,ATSRERQEVVYGYT
TRBJ2-5,TRBV2,ASRGGQGPETQY
TRBJ2-7,TRBV29-1,SVEFSLDGVPHEQY
TRBJ1-2,TRBV9,ASSVAGGEVYGYT
TRBJ1-1,TRBV7-8,ASSPRGFGGSTEAF
TRBJ2-2,TRBV25-1,ASSEYWVQGRSTGELF
TRBJ1-5,TRBV5-1,ASSRDGEQPQH
TRBJ1-6,TRBV12-3/TRBV12-4,ASSLTQGGSPLH
TRBJ1-4,TRBV20-1,SARDIDGPTQLF
TRBJ1-1,TRBV10-3,ATGRNTEAF
TRBJ2-5,TRBV19,ASSMAGTGRRQETQY
TRBJ2-2,TRBV4-3,ASSLFRGTGELF
TRBJ1-4,TRBV7-9,ASSSRAVTTNEKLF
TRBJ2-1,TRBV2,ASSGDVRKF
TRBJ1-1,TRBV12-3/TRBV12-4,ASSEFQGHTEAF
TRBJ1-6,TRBV14,ASSQRGRFSYNSPLH
TRBJ2-7,TRBV7-6,ASSFQPSYEQY
TRBJ2-2,TRBV9,ASSFGQGFRELF
TRBJ2-7,TRBV10-3,ASSAGLAGYEQY
TRBJ2-5,TRBV15,ATSGTGGMETQY
TRBJ1-1,TRBV6-6,ASSRPGTPNTEAF
TRBJ1-2,TRBV2,ASSEVTWGTSNYGYT
TRBJ2-5,TRBV10-3,ASTKSTGRGETQY
TRBJ2-7,TRBV10-3,AISPGQTYEQY